The rows below give T cell receptor beta chains drawn from one sample of a study of monozygotic twins with inflammatory bowel disease. TCRdb reprocessed the 5' RACE reads and keeps a single row for each CDR3 protein, giving no DNA. This specimen shows around 410,000 distinct CDR3 sequences; the ten leading clones hold approximately 2.3%. Sequencing used blood. The receptors here all came from a human donor with ulcerative colitis or Crohn's disease, or a healthy co-twin of an affected twin (not recorded which). Both conserved end residues are part of each CDR3.

TRBJ1-5 TRBV20-1 CSARARSRQGGNQPQHF
TRBJ2-2 TRBV6-2/TRBV6-3 CASKRTGKTANTGELFF
TRBJ2-7 TRBV7-2 CASSWYGSSSYEQYF
TRBJ1-1 TRBV19 CASSLRTGTLGAEAFF
TRBJ2-7 TRBV12-3/TRBV12-4 CASSAEFSYEQYF
TRBJ2-3 TRBV7-2 CASSPPAGTSGRAAQYF
TRBJ2-2 TRBV5-1 CASSLYDTGELFF
TRBJ2-5 TRBV6-2/TRBV6-3 CASTLKGTQYF
TRBJ2-7 TRBV28 CASSSSSATPYF
TRBJ2-7 TRBV7-9 CASGWDHLDEQYF
TRBJ1-1 TRBV18 CASSPLGQGARDTEAFF
TRBJ2-3 TRBV6-5 CASSYGGKNTDTQYF
TRBJ1-1 TRBV30 CAWSVDRGRPEAFF
TRBJ2-7 TRBV5-1 CASSPHGSGGLHEQYF
TRBJ2-6 TRBV5-1 CASRGSVGANVLTF
TRBJ2-1 TRBV6-2/TRBV6-3 CASSYAAGGKLF
TRBJ1-1 TRBV4-2 CASSQGRGREAFF
TRBJ1-2 TRBV24-1 CATSDSTVYGYTF
TRBJ2-7 TRBV20-1 CSARAGSTVPYEQYF
TRBJ2-5 TRBV29-1 CSDLRQGGETQYF
TRBJ1-1 TRBV7-6 CASSLAGQGVNTEAFF
TRBJ1-5 TRBV4-1 CASSQGVGATNQPQHF
TRBJ2-1 TRBV20-1 CSARDWGGLDYNEQFF
TRBJ2-1 TRBV3-1 CASSQGGSSIGEQFF
TRBJ1-5 TRBV20-1 CSAPWTGGVNQPQHF
TRBJ2-2 TRBV24-1 CATSDPSGRGTGELFF
TRBJ2-1 TRBV28 CASSLRSPGNEQFF
TRBJ2-2 TRBV9 CASSGDRDGRGELFF
TRBJ2-3 TRBV5-1 CASGPGTGRGTDTQYF
TRBJ2-2 TRBV5-4 CASSLPPHGELFF
TRBJ2-2 TRBV4-2 CASSDPTSGRLANTGELFF
TRBJ1-4 TRBV7-9 CASSAPERLGKLFF
TRBJ2-7 TRBV3-1 CASGDVRSGGEQYF
TRBJ2-5 TRBV7-2 CASSLGSFGSKQETQYF
TRBJ2-5 TRBV20-1 CSAQNLGIGRETQYF
TRBJ2-5 TRBV19 CASSQGTGQETQYF
TRBJ2-3 TRBV10-3 CAISGPRLAGETGDTQYF
TRBJ1-2 TRBV20-1 CSLPKSSRGAVSYGYTF
TRBJ1-2 TRBV25-1 CASRKGQGPNYGYTF
TRBJ2-3 TRBV4-2 CASSQERAGDTQYF
TRBJ2-2 TRBV27 CASSFDHTGELFF
TRBJ1-2 TRBV27 CASRRGTGYDGYTF
TRBJ2-2 TRBV18 CASSPPGQGLRELFF
TRBJ2-1 TRBV5-6 CASSLGRGRAGNEQFF
TRBJ2-3 TRBV6-6 CASSYRAGTDTQYF
TRBJ1-1 TRBV3-1 CASSQAASEAFF
TRBJ1-6 TRBV7-9 CASRRDPPNSPLHF
TRBJ2-1 TRBV5-1 CASSLQGTPYNEQFF
TRBJ2-7 TRBV2 CASTPSGVEQYF